The source of this T cell receptor (beta chain) is a study of monozygotic twins with inflammatory bowel disease. The blood volume drawn from each donor was around 2.6 ml. This CDR3 is built from 13 residues. Germline-derived CDR1 and CDR2 are SNHLY and FYNNEI. Each TCR library consumed approximately 3.5 ug of total RNA. TCRdb reworked the 5' RACE reads into one entry per CDR3 protein, no DNA. Recorded for this sample: approximately 150,000 distinct CDR3 sequences. The chain joins TRBV2 to TRBJ2-7. This TCR was recovered from a human donor with ulcerative colitis or Crohn's disease, or a healthy co-twin of an affected twin (not recorded which). Sequenced material: blood. CDR3 region: CAGSTGLEYEQYF.